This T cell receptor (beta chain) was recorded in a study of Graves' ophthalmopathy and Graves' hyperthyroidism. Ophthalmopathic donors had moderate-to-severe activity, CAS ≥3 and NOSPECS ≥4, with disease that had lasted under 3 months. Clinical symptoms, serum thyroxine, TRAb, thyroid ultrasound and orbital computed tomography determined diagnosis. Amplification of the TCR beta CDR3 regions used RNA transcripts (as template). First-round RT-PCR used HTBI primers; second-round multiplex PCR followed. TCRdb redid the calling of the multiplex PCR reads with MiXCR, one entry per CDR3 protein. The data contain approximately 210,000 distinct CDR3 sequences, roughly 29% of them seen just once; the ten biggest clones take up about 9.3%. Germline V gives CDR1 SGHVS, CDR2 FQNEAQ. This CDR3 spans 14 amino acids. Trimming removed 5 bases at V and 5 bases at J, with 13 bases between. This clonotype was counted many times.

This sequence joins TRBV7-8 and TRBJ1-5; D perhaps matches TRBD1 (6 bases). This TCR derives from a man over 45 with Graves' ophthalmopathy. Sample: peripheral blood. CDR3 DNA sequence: TGTGCCAGCAGCCCGGCGACAGGCTATCAGCCCCAGCATTTT. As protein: CASSPATGYQPQHF.